What follows is one T cell receptor (beta chain) and its context. The antigen it binds to is not known. No base qualities exist here, and no much larger clone lies one base off it. The CDR3 covers 16 residues, taking in both the cysteine and the phenylalanine. Of all the DNA, just the CDR3 is kept, 48 bases in frame from base 1. V is trimmed back by 5 bases and J by 0 bases, and the junction contains 5 bases that no gene match accounts for. The germline V gene gives CDR1 as ENHRY and CDR2 as SYGVKD. This specimen belongs to a study of PD-L1 blockade in urothelial cancer (dated by TCRdb to 2015 to 2018). In terms of the full investigation: All patients started therapy at some point between 2014 and 2016 and received atezolizumab 1,200 mg intravenously every 3 weeks. About 85% of the 29 patients were males with bladder-origin urothelial cancer, and 18 of 29 reported a prior smoking history. An ECOG performance status of 0 or 1 was recorded for the patients, and 0 to 3 prior chemotherapy regimens had been received by the patients. Blood samples were analyzed 3 weeks after the start of treatment (second dose) and 6 weeks after the start of treatment. Blood samples yielded a median of roughly 140,000 T cells and some 80,000 unique TCRs, with median clonality roughly 0.084. An exploratory multi-omic analysis was conducted of the somatic, immune and clinical correlates of response to PD-L1 blockade with atezolizumab in urothelial cancer. Pretreatment tumor samples, along with matched peripheral blood collected serially before and after atezolizumab treatment, underwent TCR sequencing. Durable clinical benefit was defined as progression-free survival longer than 6 months, and TCR features were also tested against progression-free and overall survival. In the same patients, whole exome sequencing and RNA sequencing of pretreatment tumors were performed in addition to TCR sequencing. About 10 patients reached durable clinical benefit, while 15 to 20 patients did not. Pretreatment blood TCR-seq was available for under 35 patients, at least one posttreatment blood collection was obtained for roughly 25 patients, and tumor TCR-seq was available for roughly 25 patients.

Synthetic TCR analog templates were spiked into each PCR to estimate absolute template abundance from read counts. TCRbeta CDR3 regions were amplified from genomic DNA with bias-controlled V and J gene primers using the immunoSEQ assay. Sequencing of rearranged TCRbeta segments was done at approximately 20X coverage. On the study's bioinformatics: Sequencing errors were corrected by clustering and CDR3s were annotated against IMGT to assign V, D and J genes. Downstream analyses used only productive TCRbeta rearrangements and left out out-of-frame or stop-codon sequences. Clonality was calculated as one minus the Shannon entropy normalized by the log of the number of unique productive sequences. Clones differing between time points or between blood and tumor were identified by Fisher's exact test with Benjamini-Hochberg correction at adjusted p below 0.01. TCRdb took this table from immuneACCESS and kept in-frame rearrangements with V and J called. Such tables lack part of the clones; where checked against another copy, unresolved V genes explain under half of the gap, and the rest is unexplained. V, J and clone size are those of that table, while D and trimming were read from the DNA. The sample table shows approximately 90,000 clones, and less than 90% are seen once. The ten largest account for 2% to 2.5% of the sample.

Summary of the overall study and its limitations: Among patients with durable benefit, tumor-associated TCR clones showed greater expansion in peripheral blood 3 weeks after treatment started (n of about 21, p = 0.022). Because the sample size was small (n ≈ 30) and many exploratory analyses were performed, the results are intended to be hypothesis-generating. A pretreatment peripheral blood TCR clonality below the median was linked to improved progression-free and overall survival.

What the time point label conveys for this sample: pretreatment peripheral blood. A cohort of around 29 patients with locally advanced or metastatic urothelial carcinoma, treated at Memorial Sloan Kettering on a trial protocol, was included. Peripheral blood mononuclear cells were collected pretreatment and during treatment, at between 1 and 8 total time points per patient. The Qiagen DNeasy Blood extraction kit was used to purify genomic DNA from total PBMCs and from tumor samples. PBMCs were collected pretreatment and during treatment and were isolated and stored as previously described. The V gene is TRBV10-3 and the J gene is TRBJ1-3, with 9 bases matching TRBD1. This receptor was obtained from a man aged 55 to 70 with urothelial cancer. The sample consisted of PBMCs, taken around atezolizumab (anti-PD-L1) treatment. The CDR3 protein sequence reads: CAISRTGASSGNTIYF. Read as DNA, the sequence is TGTGCCATCAGTCGGACAGGGGCTTCCTCTGGAAACACCATATATTTT.